This T cell receptor (beta chain) was documented in a study of siplizumab effects on memory and regulatory T cells. Whole-study findings and limits: Treg origin accounted for an average of roughly 64% of mappable alloreactive CD4+ clones with siplizumab and roughly 27% in controls. Roughly 80-97% of proliferating CD4+ or CD8+ clones defied assignment to a naive or memory phenotype.

Only in-frame clones appear in the TCRdb table, and some are missing; sequencing was by immunoSEQ multiplex PCR. This sample has 70,000 to 100,000 clones, with around 97% found just once. There are 14 residues in the CDR3. Germline trimming cut 6 bases from V and 5 bases from J; bases unmatched to any gene: 8. CDR1 and CDR2 from the germline V gene are MNHNS and SASEGT. In regard to this clone: Its antigen remains unidentified.

Sequenced: naive CD4+ T cells sorted from blood. The TCR originated in a human donor in good health. The gene calls are TRBV6-1 and TRBJ2-5, with TRBD2 matching over 8 bases. As DNA, the CDR3 is TGTGCCAGCAGCCCGGGGGGGCTGACGGAGACCCAGTACTTC. Protein sequence: CASSPGGLTETQYF.